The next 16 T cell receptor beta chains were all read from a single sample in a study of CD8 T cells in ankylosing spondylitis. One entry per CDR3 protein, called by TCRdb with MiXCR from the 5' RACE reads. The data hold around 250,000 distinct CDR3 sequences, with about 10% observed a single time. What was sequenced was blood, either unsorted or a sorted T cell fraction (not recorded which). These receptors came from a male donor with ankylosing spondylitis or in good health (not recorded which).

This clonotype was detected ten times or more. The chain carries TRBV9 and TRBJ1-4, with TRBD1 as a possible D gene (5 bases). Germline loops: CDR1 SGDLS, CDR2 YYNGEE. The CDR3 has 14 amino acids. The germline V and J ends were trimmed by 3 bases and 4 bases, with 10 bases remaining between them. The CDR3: CASSGAGRNEKLFF. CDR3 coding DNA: TGTGCCAGCAGCGGCGCGGGACGTAATGAAAAACTGTTTTTT.

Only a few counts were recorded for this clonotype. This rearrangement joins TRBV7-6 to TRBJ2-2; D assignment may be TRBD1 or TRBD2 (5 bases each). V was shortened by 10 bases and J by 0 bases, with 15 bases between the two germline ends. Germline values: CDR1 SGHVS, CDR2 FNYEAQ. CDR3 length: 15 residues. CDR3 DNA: TGTGCCACACGCCGGGACGGATCGAACACCGGGGAGCTGTTTTTT. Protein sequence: CATRRDGSNTGELFF.

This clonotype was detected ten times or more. The CDR3 region has the DNA TGCGCCAGCAGCTCGATCACCGACGGTGGTGCTTTCTTT. Translating gives CASSSITDGGAFF. J is TRBJ1-1 and V is TRBV5-1; D is ambiguous. V shed 3 bases and J shed 11 bases, with 17 bases lying between them. Per germline, CDR1 SGHRS and CDR2 YFSETQ. CDR3 size: 13 residues.

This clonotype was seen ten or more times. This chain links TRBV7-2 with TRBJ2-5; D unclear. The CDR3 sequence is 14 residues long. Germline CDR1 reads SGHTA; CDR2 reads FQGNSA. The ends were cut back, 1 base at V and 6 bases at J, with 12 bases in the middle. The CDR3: CASSLVLDVKTQYF. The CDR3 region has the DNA TGTGCCAGCAGCTTAGTACTGGACGTGAAGACCCAGTACTTC.

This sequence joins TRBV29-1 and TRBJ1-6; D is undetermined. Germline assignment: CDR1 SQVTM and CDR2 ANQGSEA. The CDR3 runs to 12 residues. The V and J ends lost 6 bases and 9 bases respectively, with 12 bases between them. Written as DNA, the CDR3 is TGCAGCGTCCGAACCACGGGTTCACCCCTCCACTTT. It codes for CSVRTTGSPLHF.

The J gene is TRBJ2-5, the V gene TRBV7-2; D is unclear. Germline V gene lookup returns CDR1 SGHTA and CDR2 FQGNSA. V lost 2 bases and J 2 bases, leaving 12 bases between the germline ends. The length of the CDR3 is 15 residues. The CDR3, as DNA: TGTGCCAGCAGCTTACGCTGGCGGAATCAAGAGACCCAGTACTTC. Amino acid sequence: CASSLRWRNQETQYF.

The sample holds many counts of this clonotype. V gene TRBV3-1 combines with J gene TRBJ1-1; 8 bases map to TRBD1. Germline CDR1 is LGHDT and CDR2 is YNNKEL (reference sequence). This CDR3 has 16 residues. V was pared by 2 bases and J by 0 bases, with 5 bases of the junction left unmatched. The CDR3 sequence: CASSQIRQGLNTEAFF. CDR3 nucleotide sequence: TGTGCCAGCAGCCAAATACGACAGGGGTTGAACACTGAAGCTTTCTTT.

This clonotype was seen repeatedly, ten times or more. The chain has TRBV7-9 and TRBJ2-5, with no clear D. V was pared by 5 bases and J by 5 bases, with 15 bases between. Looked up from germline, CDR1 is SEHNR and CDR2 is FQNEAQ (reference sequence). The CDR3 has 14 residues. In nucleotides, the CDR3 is TGTGCCAGCAGCCCGACTGGGCCTCGGGAGACCCAGTACTTC. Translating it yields CASSPTGPRETQYF.

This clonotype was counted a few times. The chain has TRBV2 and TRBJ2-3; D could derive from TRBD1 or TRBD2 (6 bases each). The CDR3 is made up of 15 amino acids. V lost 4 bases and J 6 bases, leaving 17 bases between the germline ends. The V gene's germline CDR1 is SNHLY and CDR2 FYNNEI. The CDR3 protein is CASSAPGGAPDTQYF. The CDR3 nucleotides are TGTGCCAGCAGTGCCCCCGGGGGCGCCCCGGATACGCAGTATTTT. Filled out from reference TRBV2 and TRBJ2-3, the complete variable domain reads EPEVTQTPSHQVTQMGQEVILRCVPISNHLYFYWYRQILGQKVEFLVSFYNNEISEKSEIFDDQFSVERPDGSNFTLKIRSTKLEDSAMYFCASSAPGGAPDTQYFGPGTRLTVL.

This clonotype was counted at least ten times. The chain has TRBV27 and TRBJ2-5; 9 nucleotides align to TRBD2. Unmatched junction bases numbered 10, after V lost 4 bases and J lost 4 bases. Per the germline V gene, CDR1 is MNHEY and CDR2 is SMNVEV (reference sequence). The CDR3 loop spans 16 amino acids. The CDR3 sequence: CASSSPLTSGLETQYF. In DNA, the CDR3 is TGTGCCAGCAGTTCCCCCCTGACTAGCGGCTTAGAGACCCAGTACTTC.

The CDR3: CASSLNSGGQETQYF. The CDR3 nucleotides read TGTGCCAGCAGCTTAAACAGTGGGGGGCAAGAGACCCAGTACTTC. The chain uses TRBV13 and TRBJ2-5; possible D gene TRBD2, 6 bases. The length of the CDR3 is 15 residues. Trimming shortened V by 2 bases and J by 2 bases, and 12 bases separated the two germline ends. Germline values: CDR1 PRHDT, CDR2 FYEKMQ (reference sequence). The full variable domain, rest sourced from reference TRBV13 and TRBJ2-5, is AAGVIQSPRHLIKEKRETATLKCYPIPRHDTVYWYQQGPGQDPQFLISFYEKMQSDKGSIPDRFSAQQFSDYHSELNMSSLELGDSALYFCASSLNSGGQETQYFGPGTRLLVL.

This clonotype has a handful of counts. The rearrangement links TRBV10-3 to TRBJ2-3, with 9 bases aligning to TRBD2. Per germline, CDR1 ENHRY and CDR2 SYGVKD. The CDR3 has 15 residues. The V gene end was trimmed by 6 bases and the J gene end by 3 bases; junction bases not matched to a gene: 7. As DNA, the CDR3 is TGTGCCATCAGACTCAGCGGGGGGATAACAGATACGCAGTATTTT. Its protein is CAIRLSGGITDTQYF.

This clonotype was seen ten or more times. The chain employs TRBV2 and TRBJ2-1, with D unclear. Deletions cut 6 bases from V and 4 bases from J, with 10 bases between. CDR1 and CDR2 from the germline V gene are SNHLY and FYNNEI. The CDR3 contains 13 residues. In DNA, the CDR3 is TGTGCCAGCAGATACACGTATTACAATGAGCAGTTCTTC. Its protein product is CASRYTYYNEQFF.

In nucleotides, the CDR3 is TGTGCCAGCAGCTTAGCGGACCCTACCAGGGGAGGTGGCTACACCTTC. This encodes CASSLADPTRGGGYTF. The V and J genes are TRBV7-9 and TRBJ1-2; TRBD1 might be the D (6 bases). V gave up 0 bases and J gave up 7 bases, with 18 bases separating them. CDR3 length: 16 residues. CDR1 SEHNR and CDR2 FQNEAQ come from the germline V gene (reference sequence).

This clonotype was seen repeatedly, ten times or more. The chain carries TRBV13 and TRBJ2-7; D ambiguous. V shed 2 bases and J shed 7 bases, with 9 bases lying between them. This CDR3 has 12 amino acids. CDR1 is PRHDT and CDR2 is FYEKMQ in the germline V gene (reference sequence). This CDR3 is CASSLSRAEQYF. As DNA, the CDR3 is TGTGCCAGCAGCTTAAGCCGTGCGGAGCAGTACTTC. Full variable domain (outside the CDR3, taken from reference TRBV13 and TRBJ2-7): AAGVIQSPRHLIKEKRETATLKCYPIPRHDTVYWYQQGPGQDPQFLISFYEKMQSDKGSIPDRFSAQQFSDYHSELNMSSLELGDSALYFCASSLSRAEQYFGPGTRLTVT.

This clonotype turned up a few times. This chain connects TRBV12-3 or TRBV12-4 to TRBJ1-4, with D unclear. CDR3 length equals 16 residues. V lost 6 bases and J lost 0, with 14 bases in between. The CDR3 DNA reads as TGTGCCAGCAGCCCCCGGCCGGCCGCAACTAATGAAAAACTGTTTTTT. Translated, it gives CASSPRPAATNEKLFF.